This passage covers 24 T cell receptor beta chains from one sample sequenced in a study of OX40 agonist ivuxolimab in advanced cancers. The protocol was immunoSEQ multiplex PCR, while the TCRdb copy is restricted to in-frame clones and leaves out a portion. The sample records under 7,500 clones, 90% being singletons. The specimen comprised CD4+ or CD8+ T cells sorted from blood, sampled in a trial of the OX40 agonist ivuxolimab. Every receptor here comes from an adult with an advanced solid tumor such as melanoma, head and neck, liver or kidney cancer.

V gene TRBV7-3 combines with J gene TRBJ2-5, with 8 bases lining up with TRBD2. V shed 5 bases, J shed 5 bases, and the junction held 7 bases outside the gene matches. CDR3 size: 14 residues. CDR1 is SGHTA, CDR2 FQGTGA, per germline. The CDR3 DNA follows: TGTGCCAGCAGCCCCACCGGGGGGGTGGAGACCCAGTACTTC. As protein: CASSPTGGVETQYF.

The chain joins TRBV9 to TRBJ2-3; tentatively, D is TRBD2 (5 bases). CDR1 and CDR2 (germline): SGDLS, YYNGEE. This CDR3 region has 16 residues. The V and J ends lost 3 bases and 0 bases respectively, with 14 bases between them. CDR3 protein: CASSGDSRASTDTQYF. The CDR3 region has the DNA TGTGCCAGCAGCGGAGATTCGCGGGCTAGCACAGATACGCAGTATTTT.

CDR3 sequence: CASSYFPVGGDEQFF. The CDR3 DNA reads TGTGCCAGCAGTTACTTCCCCGTGGGAGGGGATGAGCAGTTCTTC. The V gene is TRBV6-5, the J gene TRBJ2-1; TRBD2 aligns across 7 bases. The CDR3 loop spans 15 amino acids. Germline CDR1 reads MNHEY; CDR2 reads SVGAGI. The V gene end was trimmed by 1 base and the J gene end by 8 bases; junction bases not matched to a gene: 8.

This chain joins TRBV9 and TRBJ2-6; 11 nucleotides line up with TRBD1. V shed 1 base, J shed 3 bases, and the junction held 6 bases outside the gene matches. CDR1 is SGDLS, CDR2 YYNGEE, per germline. CDR3 length: 18 residues. The CDR3 DNA reads TGTGCCAGCAGCGTATCCCGGACAGGGGGCTATGGGGCCAACGTCCTGACTTTC. Amino acid sequence: CASSVSRTGGYGANVLTF.

The chain uses TRBV6-1 and TRBJ1-1; no clear D gene. Per germline, CDR1 MNHNS and CDR2 SASEGT. The V gene lost 5 bases and the J gene lost 12 bases, with 16 bases spanning the gap. The CDR3 is made up of 12 amino acids. The CDR3 nucleotides are TGTGCCAGCAGTTATGGTTCCCCGGGAACTTTCTTT. This gives the protein CASSYGSPGTFF.

The sample holds one count of this clone. The V gene is TRBV25-1, the J gene TRBJ1-5; D perhaps matches TRBD1 (5 bases). CDR1 and CDR2 (germline): MGHDK, SYGVNS. The CDR3 spans 14 residues. V lost 2 bases and J 3 bases, leaving 8 bases between the germline ends. CDR3 DNA: TGTGCCAGCAGTGAAGGACACTACAATCAGCCCCAGCATTTT. It translates to CASSEGHYNQPQHF.

This clone is a singleton in its sample. V usage is TRBV5-5 and J usage is TRBJ1-3; tentatively, D is TRBD1 (5 bases). The CDR3 has 15 amino acids. Trimming took 2 bases from V and 2 from J, leaving 11 bases between them. Germline values: CDR1 SGHKS, CDR2 YYEKEE (reference sequence). Written as DNA, the CDR3 is TGTGCCAGCAGCTTCGACAGCGACCCTGGAAACACCATATATTTT. It encodes CASSFDSDPGNTIYF.

This chain connects TRBV6-1 to TRBJ2-2; no clear D. Germline CDR1 MNHNS, CDR2 SASEGT. This CDR3 has 11 residues. Trimming left V 5 bases short and J 11 bases short, with 9 bases between. The DNA for the CDR3 is TGTGCCAGCAGTAACCAACTAGAGCTGTTTTTT. Encoded protein: CASSNQLELFF.

This sequence joins TRBV15 and TRBJ2-3; D perhaps matches TRBD2 (6 bases). The CDR3 covers 16 residues. Looked up from germline, CDR1 is LNHNV and CDR2 is YYDKDF (reference sequence). Trimming stripped 0 bases from V and 1 base from J, with 11 bases between. CDR3 DNA sequence: TGTGCCACCAGCAGAGATTCCGGGAGTGGCACAGATACGCAGTATTTT. Amino acid sequence: CATSRDSGSGTDTQYF.

The rearrangement links TRBV6-1 to TRBJ2-2; D may be TRBD1 (5 bases). V lost 10 bases, J lost 2 bases, and 11 bases lay in between. The CDR3 has 13 amino acids. CDR1 is MNHNS, CDR2 SASEGT, per germline. The CDR3 protein is CATTGDNTGELFF. The CDR3 region has the DNA TGTGCCACTACAGGTGATAACACCGGGGAGCTGTTTTTT.

This chain links TRBV19 with TRBJ1-2; unclear D gene. Per germline, CDR1 LNHDA and CDR2 SQIVND (reference sequence). The CDR3 has 13 amino acids. Trimming removed 5 bases at V and 6 bases at J, with 13 bases between. CDR3 coding DNA: TGTGCCAGTAGTTGGTATGGCCCGGATGGCTACACCTTC. Its translation is CASSWYGPDGYTF.

The chain recombines TRBV18 with TRBJ2-2; D is unclear. The CDR3 has 14 amino acids. Germline loops: CDR1 KGHSH, CDR2 LQKENI. V was cut by 3 bases and J by 7 bases, with 12 bases left in between. As DNA, the CDR3 is TGTGCCAGCTCACCCGGGCTACCGAACGGGGAGCTGTTTTTT. It translates to CASSPGLPNGELFF.

The chain has TRBV27 and TRBJ1-5, with 9 positions matching TRBD1. Germline V lookup: CDR1 MNHEY, CDR2 SMNVEV (reference sequence). V shed 5 bases, J shed 6 bases, and the junction held 8 bases outside the gene matches. This CDR3 has 15 residues. The CDR3 bases are TGTGCCAGCAGTCTAACCCGGGACAGGGCTCAGCCCCAGCATTTT. As protein: CASSLTRDRAQPQHF.

The chain combines TRBV7-9 with TRBJ1-1; 7 nucleotides match TRBD1. The CDR3 covers 17 residues. The V gene end was trimmed by 5 bases and the J gene end by 1 base; junction bases not matched to a gene: 13. CDR1 is SEHNR and CDR2 is FQNEAQ in the germline V gene (reference sequence). This chain's CDR3 is CASSPPRGQIQNTEAFF. Written as DNA, the CDR3 is TGTGCCAGCAGCCCTCCAAGGGGACAGATACAGAACACTGAAGCTTTCTTT.

J is TRBJ1-3 and V is TRBV4-1; no reliable D call. The CDR3 sequence is 15 residues long. The germline V gene encodes CDR1 MGHRA and CDR2 YSYEKL. The V end lost 7 bases, the J end lost 1 base, and 14 bases lay between the germline ends. This CDR3 is CASTPDRRSGNTIYF. The CDR3 coding sequence is TGCGCCAGCACCCCCGACCGGCGATCTGGAAACACCATATATTTT.

The V call is TRBV10-3, the J call TRBJ2-7; TRBD2 matches at 8 bases. V lost 3 bases, J lost 4 bases, and 5 bases stayed unmatched. Germline V gene sequence: CDR1 ENHRY, CDR2 SYGVKD. This CDR3 has 14 residues. The CDR3 DNA follows: TGTGCCATCAGTGATGAAGCGGGAGCGTACGAGCAGTACTTC. This codes for CAISDEAGAYEQYF.

The J gene is TRBJ2-1, the V gene TRBV27, with 11 positions matching TRBD2. The J segment lost 6 bases and the V segment lost 4 bases, leaving 2 bases of the junction unmatched. Germline V lookup: CDR1 MNHEY, CDR2 SMNVEV (reference sequence). The CDR3 is made up of 14 amino acids. CDR3 sequence reads: CASSSGTSGNEQFF. CDR3 sequence (DNA): TGTGCCAGCAGTTCCGGGACTAGCGGCAATGAGCAGTTCTTC.

This clone was seen just once. The chain has TRBV5-1 and TRBJ1-1; D is uncertain. Looked up from germline, CDR1 is SGHRS and CDR2 is YFSETQ. Trimming took off 0 bases at V and 8 bases at J, with 8 bases between the two ends. This CDR3 is built from 12 residues. CDR3: CASSLVASEAFF. The DNA for the CDR3 is TGCGCCAGCAGCTTGGTGGCCAGCGAAGCTTTCTTT.

This clone showed up just a few times. The rearrangement uses TRBV5-4 and TRBJ1-2; tentatively, D is TRBD1 (5 bases). Germline loops: CDR1 SGHNT, CDR2 YYREEE (reference sequence). The V end lost 4 bases, the J end lost 8 bases, and 21 bases lay between the germline ends. This CDR3 is 15 amino acids long. The CDR3 spells CASSHTPKDTGGYTF. CDR3 nucleotide sequence: TGTGCCAGCAGCCACACTCCCAAGGACACGGGCGGCTACACCTTC.

The J gene is TRBJ2-5, the V gene TRBV6-5; the D gene could be TRBD1 or TRBD2 (5 bases each). This CDR3 has 14 residues. V lost 6 bases to trimming and J lost 5 bases, with 16 bases between them. Germline loops: CDR1 MNHEY, CDR2 SVGAGI. Here the CDR3 DNA reads TGTGCCAGCAGCTCTGGGGGTTCACAGGAGACCCAGTACTTC. Its translation: CASSSGGSQETQYF.

V is TRBV25-1 and J is TRBJ1-3; TRBD1 might be the D (5 bases). The V end was cut by 0 bases, the J end by 4 bases, with 19 bases between. Germline V CDR1 and CDR2: MGHDK, SYGVNS. This CDR3 is built from 18 residues. The CDR3 spells CASSEYFSREGAGNTIYF. CDR3 coding DNA: TGTGCCAGCAGTGAATATTTTAGTCGGGAAGGGGCAGGAAACACCATATATTTT.

The chain links TRBV19 to TRBJ2-2; D possibly uses TRBD1 or TRBD2 (6 bases each). Germline V CDR1 and CDR2: LNHDA, SQIVND (reference sequence). The CDR3 runs to 12 residues. V lost 6 bases and J lost 10, with 12 bases in between. The CDR3 is CASRGGVEELFF. In nucleotides, the CDR3 is TGTGCCAGTAGGGGGGGCGTGGAGGAGCTGTTTTTT.

This clone was observed a handful of times. The rearrangement joins TRBV30 to TRBJ1-1, with no clear D. V was shortened by 0 bases and J by 4 bases, with 3 bases between the two germline ends. The germline CDR1 and CDR2 sequences are GTSNPN and SVGIG (reference sequence). There are 11 residues in the CDR3. CDR3 nucleotides: TGTGCCTGGAGTGTATCCACTGAAGCTTTCTTT. It translates to CAWSVSTEAFF.

The CDR3 sequence: CASSFDRELGQETQYF. CDR3 coding DNA: TGTGCCAGCAGTTTCGACAGGGAGTTAGGACAAGAGACCCAGTACTTC. The chain recombines TRBV28 with TRBJ2-5; 7 bases align to TRBD1. The CDR3 runs to 16 residues. V shed 3 bases, J shed 2 bases, and the junction held 9 bases outside the gene matches. The germline CDR1 and CDR2 sequences are MDHEN and SYDVKM.